This T cell receptor beta chain came from a study of CD8 T cells in Susac syndrome (dated by TCRdb to the late 2010s). Background for the entire study: Among the sequenced Susac syndrome patients, 5 or 6 had clinically active disease and about eight were in clinical remission. Susac syndrome patients were therapy-naive, on corticosteroids (some also receiving IVIg), or on IVIg alone at blood withdrawal. The study used repertoire sequencing to test whether antigen drove CD8+ T cell activation and differentiation in Susac syndrome. What the work shows at the level of the full study, not this receptor alone: In patients with Susac syndrome, the CD4+ T cell repertoire showed no detectable clonal expansion. The TCR sequencing and HLA analysis was acknowledged to have included a relatively small number of individuals.

High-throughput TCR beta sequencing profiled peripheral blood CD8+ and CD4+ T cells from healthy donors, Susac syndrome patients and multiple sclerosis patients. Recently defined diagnostic criteria for definite or probable disease were met by the Susac syndrome patients. Bulk CD8+ and CD4+ T cells were purified by magnetic negative isolation, while CD8+ TEMRA cells were enriched using FACS. Blood was collected in EDTA tubes and processed within 24 hours, with PBMCs isolated through density gradient centrifugation. PBMCs intended for TCR sequencing were cryopreserved in liquid nitrogen and thawed later in a water bath at 37 degrees C. The sorted or isolated CD4+, CD8+ and CD8+ TEMRA cells reached a purity of at least 90%. Worth noting for this clonotype: No antigen is known for it. Base quality data are lacking; no much larger clone is found one base away.

CDR1 and CDR2 are read off the germline V gene as SGHRS and YFSETQ. The CDR3 contains 14 residues, cysteine and phenylalanine counted. Only the CDR3 region is kept as DNA, spanning 42 bases read in frame from base 1. V is trimmed back by 5 bases and J by 5 bases, and the junction contains 0 bases that no gene match accounts for. RNA was extracted using the RNeasy kit, and about 0.45 to 1 microgram was reverse transcribed with random hexamers. TCR beta CDR3 regions were amplified with the immunoSEQ multiplex PCR assay covering 54 Vbeta and 13 Jbeta segments. To correct PCR amplification bias, a synthetic template baseline was used for both primer optimization and computational correction. In the paper's pipeline: Reads were annotated to V, D and J genes per IMGT and analyzed with immunoSEQ Analyzer, keeping only productive sequences. To calculate clonality, Shannon entropy was normalized by log2 of the number of productive unique sequences and then subtracted from one. For each patient and control, public and private clones were evaluated within the 100 most prevalent clones. Susac-specific clones were defined as absent from healthy and MS cohorts, about 1,000 published viral clones and other ImmuneACCESS disease sequences. TCRdb reprocessed the public reads (quality trimming at Q25 with fastp, clone calling with MiXCR) and kept in-frame beta chains. A single entry per CDR3 protein holds the most common genes and DNA from its merged rows. These V and J calls are TCRdb output, not the study's own analysis. The sample contains 130,000 to 150,000 distinct CDR3 sequences, about 94% of them found a single time. Over 0.075% of the sample lies in the top ten.

This TCR came from a human donor with Susac syndrome. The chain employs TRBV5-1 and TRBJ2-5; the central 16 bases match TRBD2. Sequenced material: CD4+ T cells from PBMCs. The nucleotides are TGCGCCAGCAGGGGACTAGCGGGAGGGGAGACCCAGTACTTC. Translation gives CASRGLAGGETQYF.